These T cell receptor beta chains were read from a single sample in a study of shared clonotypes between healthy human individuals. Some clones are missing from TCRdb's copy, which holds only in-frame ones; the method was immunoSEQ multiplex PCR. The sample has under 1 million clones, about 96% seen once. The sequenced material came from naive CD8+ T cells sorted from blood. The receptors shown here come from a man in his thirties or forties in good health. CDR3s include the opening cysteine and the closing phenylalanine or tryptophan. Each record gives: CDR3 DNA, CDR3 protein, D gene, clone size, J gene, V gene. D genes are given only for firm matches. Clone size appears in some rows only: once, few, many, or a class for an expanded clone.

TGCGCCAGCAGCCAAGATCTAGGGGGCGCAGAGTACGAGCAGTACTTC | CASSQDLGGAEYEQYF | TRBD1 | . | TRBJ2-7 | TRBV4-1
TGTGCCAGCATTACGGCCTCCTACGAGCAGTACTTC | CASITASYEQYF | . | . | TRBJ2-7 | TRBV2
TGTGCCAGCAGCGTAGGCGGCAGCTACAATGAGCAGTTCTTC | CASSVGGSYNEQFF | . | . | TRBJ2-1 | TRBV9
TGTGCCAGCAGCGCTTCTAGCGGGGCAGACAATGAGCAGTTCTTC | CASSASSGADNEQFF | TRBD2 | . | TRBJ2-1 | TRBV11-2
TGTGCCAGCAGTGAAGGCCCCGACAGGGGCGAAGAGACCCAGTACTTC | CASSEGPDRGEETQYF | TRBD1 | . | TRBJ2-5 | TRBV2
TGTGCCAGCAGTTCCCGAACCGGGACTAGCGGGAGTCTGGATACGCAGTATTTT | CASSSRTGTSGSLDTQYF | TRBD2 | once | TRBJ2-3 | TRBV28
TGTGCCAGCAGCTTTGGGCTTGGTGGTGAGCAGTTCTTC | CASSFGLGGEQFF | . | . | TRBJ2-1 | TRBV7-9
TGTGCCAGCAGCTCGACAGGACTAGCGGAGACCCAGTACTTC | CASSSTGLAETQYF | TRBD2 | . | TRBJ2-5 | TRBV9
TGTGCCAGCAGCGAAGTTCTAGCGGCCTACAATGAGCAGTTCTTC | CASSEVLAAYNEQFF | TRBD2 | . | TRBJ2-1 | TRBV7-9
TGCAGCGTTTTAGGAGGGTACGGTGAGCAGTTCTTC | CSVLGGYGEQFF | . | . | TRBJ2-1 | TRBV29-1
TGCAGCGTTGACAGCAGGGTCTCTAACTCTGGGGCCAACGTCCTGACTTTC | CSVDSRVSNSGANVLTF | . | . | TRBJ2-6 | TRBV29-1
TGTGCCAGCAGTTACCCGAGAGGGGTGAACACTGAAGCTTTCTTT | CASSYPRGVNTEAFF | . | . | TRBJ1-1 | TRBV6-6
TGTGCCAGCAGCGTGACAAGTAAAGAGACCCAGTACTTC | CASSVTSKETQYF | . | . | TRBJ2-5 | TRBV7-9
TGTGCCAGCGGTCGGGGTTACACAGATACGCAGTATTTT | CASGRGYTDTQYF | . | . | TRBJ2-3 | TRBV27
TGTGCCAGCAGCCCCAATCAGGCCTACTACGAGCAGTACTTC | CASSPNQAYYEQYF | . | . | TRBJ2-7 | TRBV7-9